What follows describes a single T cell receptor (beta chain). As yet, its antigen is unknown. The data are from a study of a mutant IDH1 vaccine in newly diagnosed glioma. The overall study: Each patient was administered eight vaccinations, scheduled in weeks 1, 3, 5, 7, 11, 15, 19 and 23. Patients received vaccination from 4-6 weeks after radiotherapy alone, or with temozolomide cycles.

Sequencing was performed with immunoSEQ multiplex PCR; in TCRdb, only in-frame clones are kept and a portion is missing. This sample has around 26,000 clones; approximately 70% occur once, and the top ten carry 11%. Time point meaning: week 11, during vaccination. It was 300 ug of mutant IDH1 20-mer peptide that made up each vaccine dose, given with topical imiquimod. The study enrolled donors with new WHO grade 3 or 4 IDH1-mutant, ATRX-lost astrocytomas. The CDR3 consists of 16 residues. V was trimmed by 4 bases and J by 0 bases, leaving 11 bases between them. Germline values: CDR1 SGHRS, CDR2 YFSETQ. Broader study findings: Apparently unrelated to pseudoprogression were changes in the top peripheral T cell clonotypes.

The sequence came from a man younger than 35 with glioma. Some clones in this sample may be carry-over from other donors' samples. Sequencing used peripheral blood mononuclear cells (PBMCs), obtained from a glioma patient whose treatment included an IDH1 peptide vaccine. V gene TRBV5-1 combines with J gene TRBJ2-6; D may be TRBD1 or TRBD2 (5 bases each). The CDR3 DNA follows: TGCGCCAGCAGCACCCCAGGGAGCTCTGGGGCCAACGTCCTGACTTTC. Translation gives CASSTPGSSGANVLTF.